Listed below are T cell receptor beta chains from one sample, sequenced in a study of cytomegalovirus exposure and HLA in healthy donors. Clones were read by immunoSEQ multiplex PCR, and TCRdb kept only the in-frame ones, dropping some. The sample holds tens of thousands of clones, around 95% seen once. The source material was PBMCs. The receptors stem from a man aged 18 to 29 in good health and CMV-seropositive. CDR3s include the opening cysteine and the closing phenylalanine or tryptophan. D genes are given only for firm matches. Size tells how often a clone was seen (once, few, many) or the class of an expanded clone, and some rows leave it out.

J gene | V gene | clone size | D gene | CDR3 protein | CDR3 DNA
TRBJ2-1 | TRBV9 | NA | NA | CASSPAAGAWVFF | TGTGCCAGCAGCCCCGCTGCTGGGGCGTGGGTGTTCTTC
TRBJ2-2 | TRBV5-6 | NA | NA | CASSPTGDTGELFF | TGTGCCAGCAGCCCTACGGGGGACACCGGGGAGCTGTTTTTT
TRBJ2-7 | TRBV5-1 | NA | TRBD1 | CASSTGQGNSYEQYF | TGCGCCAGCAGCACCGGACAGGGGAACTCCTACGAGCAGTACTTC
TRBJ2-5 | TRBV5-1 | NA | TRBD2 | CASRGGGRAQETQYF | TGCGCCAGCAGGGGCGGGGGGCGCGCCCAAGAGACCCAGTACTTC
TRBJ2-7 | TRBV11-2 | NA | TRBD2 | CASRPKAGGPYEQYF | TGTGCCAGCAGACCTAAGGCGGGGGGTCCCTACGAGCAGTACTTC
TRBJ1-1 | TRBV9 | NA | NA | CASSPRPDRSNTEAFF | TGTGCCAGCAGCCCCCGCCCGGACAGATCCAACACTGAAGCTTTCTTT
TRBJ2-3 | TRBV11-3 | NA | TRBD2 | CASSLGLPGLAGAKLDTQYF | TGTGCCAGCAGCTTAGGCCTTCCGGGACTAGCGGGAGCAAAGCTAGATACGCAGTATTTT
TRBJ2-5 | TRBV7-7 | once | NA | CASSLYGQETQYF | TGTGCCAGCAGCTTATACGGGCAAGAGACCCAGTACTTC
TRBJ1-2 | TRBV30 | NA | TRBD1 | CAWSQTGWGYTF | TGTGCCTGGAGTCAGACAGGGTGGGGCTACACCTTC
TRBJ2-2 | TRBV7-3 | NA | TRBD1 | CASSLQGQFTGELFF | TGTGCCAGCAGCTTACAGGGACAGTTCACCGGGGAGCTGTTTTTT
TRBJ1-1 | TRBV6-1 | NA | TRBD1 | CASRDRGQNTEAFF | TGTGCCAGCAGGGACAGGGGTCAGAACACTGAAGCTTTCTTT
TRBJ1-6 | TRBV5-1 | NA | NA | CASSLEQARGYNSPLHF | TGCGCCAGCAGCTTGGAACAGGCTAGGGGGTATAATTCACCCCTCCACTTT
TRBJ1-1 | TRBV7-9 | NA | NA | CASSLSRAYTEAFF | TGTGCCAGCAGCTTGAGCAGGGCCTACACTGAAGCTTTCTTT
TRBJ1-5 | TRBV10-2 | NA | TRBD1 | CASSDWDRNQPQHF | TGCGCCAGCAGTGACTGGGACAGAAATCAGCCCCAGCATTTT
TRBJ2-7 | TRBV2 | few | TRBD2 | CASSEREVYEQYF | TGTGCCAGCAGTGAGCGGGAGGTTTACGAGCAGTACTTC
TRBJ2-2 | TRBV19 | once | NA | CATRGGPNTGELFF | TGTGCCACGAGGGGGGGGCCGAACACCGGGGAGCTGTTTTTT